These 32 T cell receptor beta chains were all obtained from the same sample, sequenced in a study of PD-1 blockade in classical Hodgkin lymphoma. Generated by immunoSEQ multiplex PCR, the TCRdb table keeps only in-frame clones and is missing some. Of almost 95,000 clones in the sample, 83% are singletons; the top ten hold 15% to 20%. Time point reported: cycle 4 day 1 (C4D1), after 6 weeks of nivolumab. Relapses following autologous stem cell transplantation were seen in all patients, with brentuximab vedotin exposure varying. The source was peripheral blood mononuclear cells (PBMCs), collected before the fourth cycle of nivolumab. Every receptor here comes from a human donor with classical Hodgkin lymphoma.

This sequence joins TRBV18 and TRBJ2-1; D perhaps matches TRBD2 (6 bases). The ends were cut back, 3 bases at V and 5 bases at J, with 17 bases in the middle. Germline lookup yields CDR1 KGHSH and CDR2 LQKENI. The CDR3 is 16 amino acids. The CDR3 loop is CASSPWTTLSDNEQFF. In DNA form, the CDR3 reads TGTGCCAGCTCACCCTGGACTACGCTTTCGGACAATGAGCAGTTCTTC.

The chain has TRBV18 and TRBJ1-1; perhaps TRBD1 as D (6 bases). The CDR3 is 16 amino acids. Trimming cost V 3 bases and J 6 bases, with 20 bases left between them. The V gene's germline CDR1 is KGHSH and CDR2 LQKENI. The CDR3 spells CASSPLTIDRSPEAFF. The CDR3 nucleotides read TGTGCCAGCTCACCCCTCACTATAGACAGGAGCCCTGAAGCTTTCTTT.

This clone was observed a handful of times. This chain joins TRBV19 and TRBJ2-6; D not certain. This CDR3 is 15 amino acids long. CDR1 and CDR2 from the germline V gene are LNHDA and SQIVND (reference sequence). The ends were cut back, 1 base at V and 0 bases at J, with 4 bases in the middle. CDR3 sequence: CASSIGSSGANVLTF. CDR3 nucleotides: TGTGCCAGTAGTATAGGTAGCTCTGGGGCCAACGTCCTGACTTTC.

In its sample, this clone was seen once. V usage is TRBV4-1 and J usage is TRBJ2-7, with D possibly TRBD2 on 5 matching bases. CDR1 is MGHRA, CDR2 YSYEKL, per germline. The V gene lost 0 bases and the J gene lost 7 bases, with 10 bases spanning the gap. The CDR3 spans 13 residues. The DNA for the CDR3 is TGCGCCAGCAGCCAAGATCGGGGTACGGAGCAGTACTTC. This sequence encodes CASSQDRGTEQYF.

The V and J genes are TRBV28 and TRBJ1-2; TRBD1 might be the D (6 bases). Germline loops: CDR1 MDHEN, CDR2 SYDVKM. The length of the CDR3 is 14 residues. V lost 6 bases and J lost 1, with 12 bases in between. The CDR3 sequence: CASSSGQYNYGYTF. The CDR3 nucleotides read TGTGCCAGCAGCTCCGGACAGTATAACTATGGCTACACCTTC.

The CDR3 sequence is CASRSGSGLPPYEQYF. CDR3 sequence (DNA): TGTGCCAGCAGATCTGGTAGCGGGCTCCCACCCTACGAGCAGTACTTC. The chain links TRBV28 to TRBJ2-7; 7 nucleotides match TRBD2. Germline V gene sequence: CDR1 MDHEN, CDR2 SYDVKM. This CDR3 contains 16 residues. The V segment lost 6 bases and the J segment 2 bases; nucleotides outside the gene matches: 13.

The chain recombines TRBV21-1 with TRBJ2-2; the table gives TRBD1 as D, unverified against the DNA. TRBV21-1 is a recognized pseudogene. The CDR3 sequence is 15 residues long. CDR3 sequence: CASSKPITGAGELFF. The CDR3 region has the DNA TGTGCCAGCAGCAAACCCATCACAGGGGCCGGGGAGCTGTTTTTT.

The chain is built from TRBV6-6 and TRBJ1-5, with 7 bases identical to TRBD1. This CDR3 region has 13 residues. V trimming: 1 base; J trimming: 10 bases; junction bases outside the gene matches: 4. CDR1 is MNHNY and CDR2 is SVGAGI in the germline V gene (reference sequence). CDR3 region: CASSYLDRNPQHF. DNA for the CDR3: TGTGCCAGCAGTTACTTGGACAGGAATCCCCAGCATTTT.

The V and J genes are TRBV7-9 and TRBJ1-4; a possible D gene is TRBD1 (5 bases). V was clipped by 5 bases and J by 8 bases, with 12 bases between them. The CDR3 covers 13 residues. Germline V gene data show CDR1 as SEHNR and CDR2 as FQNEAQ (reference sequence). The CDR3 loop reads CASSPGTTEKLFF. The CDR3 DNA reads as TGTGCCAGCAGCCCTGGGACCACCGAAAAACTGTTTTTT. Drawing the rest from reference TRBV7-9 and TRBJ1-4, the complete variable domain is DTGVSQNPRHKITKRGQNVTFRCDPISEHNRLYWYRQTLGQGPEFLTYFQNEAQLEKSRLLSDRFSAERPKGSFSTLEIQRTEQGDSAMYLCASSPGTTEKLFFGSGTQLSVL.

The chain has TRBV19 and TRBJ2-1; 13 nucleotides line up with TRBD2. The CDR3 extends over 18 amino acids. V lost 1 base, J lost 6 bases, and 9 bases stayed unmatched. In germline, CDR1 is LNHDA, CDR2 SQIVND (reference sequence). The CDR3 DNA reads TGTGCCAGTAGTATAGGACTAGCGGGAGGAAAGAGGACCAATGAGCAGTTCTTC. This codes for CASSIGLAGGKRTNEQFF.

The chain employs TRBV9 and TRBJ2-3, with a tentative D call TRBD2 (5 bases). Looked up from germline, CDR1 is SGDLS and CDR2 is YYNGEE. This CDR3 is built from 17 residues. V gave up 0 bases and J gave up 6 bases, with 20 bases separating them. CDR3 in DNA: TGTGCCAGCAGCGTAGGGGCTGACGGGGTCGGGCGGGATACGCAGTATTTT. It translates to CASSVGADGVGRDTQYF.

The sample holds many counts of this clone. V and J are TRBV19 and TRBJ1-1; D is uncertain. The ends were cut back, 1 base at V and 1 base at J, with 4 bases in the middle. This CDR3 is built from 13 residues. Germline CDR1 reads LNHDA; CDR2 reads SQIVND (reference sequence). The CDR3 DNA follows: TGTGCCAGTAGTATAGGTCAGAACACTGAAGCTTTCTTT. Translating it yields CASSIGQNTEAFF.

In its sample, this clone was seen once. This sequence joins TRBV10-3 and TRBJ2-3; TRBD2 might be the D (5 bases). The CDR3 loop spans 14 amino acids. Between the trimmed V and J ends, which lost 3 bases and 6 bases, there was a span of 13 bases. Germline V gene sequence: CDR1 ENHRY, CDR2 SYGVKD. The CDR3 DNA reads as TGTGCCATCAGTGATCGCGGGTTTGGGGATACGCAGTATTTT. This sequence encodes CAISDRGFGDTQYF.

The J gene is TRBJ2-1, the V gene TRBV10-2; 15 bases map to TRBD2. V dropped 6 bases and J dropped 7; count of bases not matched to a gene: 1. Germline V gene data show CDR1 as WSHSY and CDR2 as SAAADI. The CDR3 length is 14 residues. The CDR3 DNA reads as TGCGCCAGCAGGGGACTAGCGGGAGGTAATGAGCAGTTCTTC. It specifies CASRGLAGGNEQFF.

The chain joins TRBV27 to TRBJ2-7, with D perhaps matching TRBD1 (5 bases). From germline, CDR1 is MNHEY and CDR2 SMNVEV (reference sequence). Deletions cut 7 bases from V and 4 bases from J, with 20 bases between. The CDR3 is 15 residues long. CDR3 sequence (DNA): TGTGCCAGCACCTCCGCAGGGATTGGCGGATACGAGCAGTACTTC. Translating it yields CASTSAGIGGYEQYF.

This clone was picked up a small number of times. CDR3 nucleotide sequence: TGTGCCAGCAGCTTACAACAGGGGGAAGAGACCCAGTACTTC. This translates into CASSLQQGEETQYF. The V call is TRBV7-3, the J call TRBJ2-5; 8 positions agree with TRBD1. The CDR3 spans 14 residues. Per the germline V gene, CDR1 is SGHTA and CDR2 is FQGTGA. After removal of 2 bases from V and 3 bases from J, the junction contained 2 bases not matched to a gene.

The chain combines TRBV5-6 with TRBJ2-3; D not resolved. This CDR3 is 16 amino acids long. Per the germline V gene, CDR1 is SGHDT and CDR2 is YYEEEE. With 0 bases removed from V and 2 bases from J, the gap between germline ends came to 13 bases. The CDR3 reads CASSLASRPYTDTQYF. The CDR3 DNA follows: TGTGCCAGCAGCTTGGCGTCCAGGCCGTACACAGATACGCAGTATTTT.

The genes are TRBV4-1 and TRBJ1-2; possible D gene TRBD1, 6 bases. Per germline, CDR1 MGHRA and CDR2 YSYEKL. The CDR3 length is 17 residues. V was clipped by 1 base and J by 3 bases, with 18 bases between them. CDR3 region: CASSQGRGGGVYYGYTF. The CDR3 coding sequence is TGCGCCAGCAGCCAAGGTCGAGGAGGGGGTGTTTACTATGGCTACACCTTC.

This clone was observed once. The chain employs TRBV19 and TRBJ1-1, with D hard to call. Deletions cut 7 bases from V and 0 bases from J, with 12 bases between. This CDR3 region has 14 residues. CDR1 is LNHDA, CDR2 SQIVND, per germline (reference sequence). CDR3 coding DNA: TGTGCCAGTACCATGGCATATTTGAACACTGAAGCTTTCTTT. As protein: CASTMAYLNTEAFF.

The J gene is TRBJ2-5, the V gene TRBV5-1; TRBD2 matches 13 bases. CDR1 is SGHRS and CDR2 is YFSETQ in the germline V gene. This CDR3 comprises 16 residues. After removal of 2 bases from V and 3 bases from J, the junction contained 4 bases not matched to a gene. In nucleotides, the CDR3 is TGCGCCAGCAGCTTAGGAGGACTAGCGGGAGAAGAGACCCAGTACTTC. Translating gives CASSLGGLAGEETQYF.

This chain joins TRBV10-3 and TRBJ2-2, with TRBD2 matching over 10 bases. Germline CDR1 reads ENHRY; CDR2 reads SYGVKD. The CDR3 is made up of 19 amino acids. V shed 4 bases, J shed 0 bases, and the junction held 11 bases outside the gene matches. CDR3 DNA: TGTGCCATCAGTGGGCAGCGGCTAGCGGGAGCTTCGAACACCGGGGAGCTGTTTTTT. Translating gives CAISGQRLAGASNTGELFF.

The chain is built from TRBV27 and TRBJ1-5; TRBD1 aligns across 9 bases. CDR1 and CDR2 from the germline V gene are MNHEY and SMNVEV (reference sequence). Germline trimming cut 5 bases from V and 2 bases from J; bases unmatched to any gene: 7. This CDR3 spans 16 amino acids. CDR3 residues: CASSRWTGDGNQPQHF. CDR3 DNA: TGTGCCAGCAGTCGATGGACAGGGGATGGCAATCAGCCCCAGCATTTT.

V gene TRBV27 combines with J gene TRBJ1-2; 9 positions agree with TRBD1. The CDR3 totals 14 residues. Germline V CDR1 and CDR2: MNHEY, SMNVEV (reference sequence). Trimming removed 3 bases from V and 7 bases from J; junction bases left unmatched: 6. CDR3: CASSFAGQGLGYTF. Written as DNA, the CDR3 is TGTGCCAGCAGTTTCGCGGGACAGGGACTTGGCTACACCTTC.

This clone was recorded once. The V gene is TRBV5-8, the J gene TRBJ2-1; a weak D match, TRBD2 (6 bases). V lost 0 bases and J lost 7, with 14 bases in between. The CDR3 consists of 15 residues. Germline assignment: CDR1 SGHTS and CDR2 YDEGEE. The DNA of the CDR3 is TGTGCCAGCAGCTTGGGGGCCGGGAGTAGTAATGAGCAGTTCTTC. Encoded protein: CASSLGAGSSNEQFF.

The rearrangement uses TRBV13 and TRBJ2-2; TRBD2 is a possible D gene (6 bases). Germline V gives CDR1 PRHDT, CDR2 FYEKMQ (reference sequence). Trimming pared 2 bases from V and 5 bases from J, leaving 9 bases between. There are 14 residues in the CDR3. The CDR3 here is CASSLYGGTGELFF. CDR3 nucleotides: TGTGCCAGCAGCTTATACGGGGGTACCGGGGAGCTGTTTTTT.

The chain carries TRBV4-2 and TRBJ2-1; D not resolved. The CDR3 is 14 amino acids. V shed 1 base and J shed 5 bases, with 9 bases lying between them. CDR1 LGHNA and CDR2 YNFKEQ come from the germline V gene. CDR3 amino acids: CASSQAKTDNEQFF. CDR3 nucleotides: TGTGCCAGCAGCCAAGCAAAGACCGACAATGAGCAGTTCTTC.

This clone has just one count. The rearrangement joins TRBV7-2 to TRBJ2-2; D is uncertain. CDR1 and CDR2 (germline): SGHTA, FQGNSA. The length of the CDR3 is 14 residues. V was clipped by 5 bases and J by 1 base, with 8 bases between them. This CDR3 is CASSQWKNTGELFF. CDR3 bases: TGTGCCAGCAGCCAGTGGAAGAACACCGGGGAGCTGTTTTTT.

The CDR3 DNA is TGTGCCAGCAGCCAGGACAGGGGTTTCCATGGCTACACCTTC. It codes for CASSQDRGFHGYTF. The rearrangement joins TRBV5-4 to TRBJ1-2; 9 bases align to TRBD1. This CDR3 is 14 amino acids long. CDR1 is SGHNT, CDR2 YYREEE, per germline (reference sequence). Trimming took 4 bases from V and 6 from J; bases not matched to a gene: 7.

The chain employs TRBV10-3 and TRBJ2-7; D possibly uses TRBD1 or TRBD2 (5 bases each). This CDR3 region has 14 residues. V lost 11 bases to trimming and J lost 2 bases, with 19 bases between them. Germline V gene data show CDR1 as ENHRY and CDR2 as SYGVKD. CDR3 in DNA: TGTGCCTCGAGGGGCGATCCGGCAACCTACGAGCAGTACTTC. Amino acid sequence: CASRGDPATYEQYF.

The chain has TRBV19 and TRBJ2-7; TRBD1 might be the D (5 bases). With 3 bases removed from V and 3 bases from J, the gap between germline ends came to 15 bases. Germline V gene sequence: CDR1 LNHDA, CDR2 SQIVND (reference sequence). The CDR3 has 15 amino acids. The CDR3 DNA follows: TGTGCCAGTAGTATCGCGGCAGGGTATGGCTACGAGCAGTACTTC. Translating it yields CASSIAAGYGYEQYF.

In DNA form, the CDR3 reads TGCAGCGTTGAGTTCCGCTCCTCTGGGGCCAACGTCCTGACTTTC. Translation: CSVEFRSSGANVLTF. V and J are TRBV29-1 and TRBJ2-6; D gene unclear. V was clipped by 3 bases and J by 0 bases, with 9 bases between them. The CDR3 extends over 15 amino acids. CDR1 and CDR2 (germline): SQVTM, ANQGSEA.

This chain uses TRBV4-2 with TRBJ1-2, with no clear D. The CDR3 has 17 residues. The germline V gene encodes CDR1 LGHNA and CDR2 YNFKEQ. Trimming shortened V by 4 bases and J by 5 bases, and 23 bases separated the two germline ends. The CDR3 sequence is CASSRSPSGPDVYGYTF. The CDR3 DNA sequence: TGTGCCAGCAGCCGTAGCCCGTCGGGTCCAGATGTTTATGGCTACACCTTC.